The present entry profiles one T cell receptor beta chain with its context. The antigen is undetermined. After removal of 5 bases from V and 0 bases from J, the junction contained 6 bases not matched to a gene. Germline CDR1 DFQATT, CDR2 SNEGSKA (reference sequence). CDR3 length equals 14 residues. This sample is drawn from a study of vaccination and CD4 T cells after COVID-19. Treatment denoted: roughly 11-day PBMC culture with coronavirus spike peptide pools or control peptides (ViraFEST assay). One should note that the unexposed donor's CD4+ T cells were collected before the COVID-19 pandemic (2011-2018). Cultured CD4+ T cell DNA was sequenced using the Oncomine TCR Beta short-read assay. In TCRdb, the PCR reads were re-called with MiXCR into one record per CDR3 protein. The data contain several thousand distinct CDR3 sequences, about 42% of them singletons.

The source material was CD4+ T cells from blood, cultured in vitro. This chain joins TRBV20-1 and TRBJ2-7; 8 bases map to TRBD1. The receptor was derived from a human donor in good health. The CDR3 DNA reads as TGCAGTGCTGCAACTACAGGGGGCTCCTACGAGCAGTACTTC. Protein product: CSAATTGGSYEQYF.